Given below is one TCR beta chain in context. Its antigen is unknown. This sample was included in a study of CD8 T cells in ankylosing spondylitis. Study-level points and caveats: The clones that were linked to disease were reported to be significantly enriched in matched synovial fluid samples from ankylosing spondylitis patients.

TCRdb fed the 5' RACE reads into MiXCR, producing one record per CDR3 protein. Among under 200,000 distinct CDR3 sequences listed, 10% to 15% were seen once. There are 15 residues in the CDR3. The germline V and J ends were trimmed by 1 base and 10 bases, with 14 bases remaining between them. Per germline, CDR1 LGHDT and CDR2 YNNKEL (reference sequence). The chain couples TRBV3-1 to TRBJ1-6; a weak D match, TRBD1 (6 bases). This receptor was obtained from a female donor with ankylosing spondylitis or in good health (not recorded which). Specimen: blood, either unsorted or a sorted T cell fraction (not recorded which). CDR3 amino acids: CASSQVWGHGSPLHF. The CDR3 nucleotides read TGTGCCAGCAGCCAAGTTTGGGGGCACGGGTCACCCCTCCACTTT.